This T cell receptor beta chain was retrieved from a study of T cell repertoires in cytomegalovirus infection. Study details: Both a matching HLA type and CMV infection were indicated by public TCR beta signatures. Overall study findings and caveats: Cumulative frequency of public TCR beta families picked out carriers of CMV plus the relevant HLA.

Each CDR3 protein is one row after TCRdb ran MiXCR on the reads. The data contain about 830,000 distinct CDR3 sequences, 32% of them singletons. Trimming left V 3 bases short and J 0 bases short, with 29 bases between. This CDR3 comprises 21 residues. This clonotype was seen at least ten times. The antigen is undetermined. This TCR derives from a human donor in good health (CMV status not recorded). Some clones in this sample may be carry-over from other donors' samples. The material sequenced was cultured CD8+ T cells from PBMCs, taken from culture after CMV antigen stimulation. This chain uses TRBV12-3 or TRBV12-4 with TRBJ2-5; D is unclear. This CDR3 reads CASSFSYENKPLYRDQETQYF. DNA for the CDR3: TGTGCCAGCAGTTTTTCATATGAGAACAAGCCACTCTACCGGGACCAAGAGACCCAGTACTTC.